Listed below are T cell receptor beta chains from one sample, sequenced in a study of shared clonotypes between healthy human individuals. Clones were sequenced by immunoSEQ multiplex PCR, and TCRdb holds only the in-frame ones, with some missing. The table has about 2.3 million clones, less than 95% seen once. The specimen sequenced was naive CD4+ T cells from PBMCs. The receptors stem from a man between 18 and 29 years old in good health. Some clones in this sample may be carry-over from other donors' samples. Both conserved end residues are trimmed from each CDR3.

V gene,CDR3 protein
TRBV19,ASSLLMNTEAF
TRBV6-5,ASSYRDLAGAHEQY
TRBV4-1,ASSHPPRGTEAF
TRBV9,ASSASSRGETQY
TRBV12-5,ASALVRKGRSEQF
TRBV5-1,ASVTGGGDTEAF
TRBV14,ASSQGLGTQY
TRBV28,ASSLTGGDEKLF
TRBV5-1,ASSFRGGNTEAF
TRBV18,ASSDSAGPYGYT
TRBV5-5,ASSSQGADQPQH
TRBV5-1,ASSLGALARSSYNEQF
TRBV7-6,ASSLRRNSNQPQH
TRBV5-1,ASSLVPQTGSGNTIY
TRBV30,AWSPRRGNNSPLH
TRBV7-3,ASSPRGGSSLGEQY
TRBV7-2,ASSLILSETQY
TRBV2,ASRTAGTGGRVQY
TRBV6-6,ASSPHHSLLF
TRBV12-2,ASRLLGTS
TRBV28,ASSSPTGGWVYGYT
TRBV30,AWSPTGTGYT
TRBV5-1,ASSLGGLATDTQY
TRBV30,AWSVQRGSAIY
TRBV30,AWSTWGRGEQY
TRBV6-5,ASSYSFRRGYGYT
TRBV6-6,ASSYSRQEVVTEAF
TRBV28,ASSLGTGGNQPQH
TRBV5-1,ASSWDRRTGYEQY
TRBV7-9,ASSFTSGKNTGELF
TRBV7-2,ASSIQTVRTEAF
TRBV28,ASSLGGQGAQPQH
TRBV9,ASSVDFDNEQF
TRBV7-6,ASSLGDRGYEKLF
TRBV19,ASSIGRRNEQY
TRBV7-9,ASSPNRAGANVLT
TRBV7-8,ASSLARRGRLAGVDEQF
TRBV6-1,ASSDYTTDTQY
TRBV7-2,ASSWGFPGLAERLYEQY
TRBV9,ASGVASYNEQF
TRBV18,ASSPVISGNSYEQY
TRBV18,ASSPSGAGNTIY
TRBV6-4,ASSGYQGSTAGVRNQPQH
TRBV2,ASRGVGNEQF
TRBV28,ASSRTGTGAREQY